A single sample gave rise to the 24 T cell receptor beta chains below, sequenced in a study of T cell repertoires in cytomegalovirus infection (dated by TCRdb to about 2019). Taken with the paper, the label for treatment or condition translates to: in vitro stimulation with specific CMV peptide epitopes to enrich CMV-specific T cells. Sequenced using an Illumina HiSeq 1500. TCRdb trimmed public reads at Q25 via fastp, called clones via MiXCR and kept in-frame beta chains. Rows matching on CDR3 protein sequence are summarized as one entry with the most common DNA and genes. The sample table contains some 590,000 distinct CDR3 sequences; only one count was recorded for under 45% of them. The ten largest account for roughly 50% of the sample. Antigen specificity for these receptors is unknown. The specimen comprised cultured PBMCs, sampled from culture after CMV antigen stimulation. These TCRs come from a human donor in good health (CMV status not recorded). Some clones in this sample may be carry-over from other donors' samples.

The chain joins TRBV5-6 to TRBJ2-7, with 8 bases aligning to TRBD2. The ends lost 4 bases at V and 6 bases at J; junction bases unmatched: 9. The CDR3 is 14 residues long. Germline V gene lookup returns CDR1 SGHDT and CDR2 YYEEEE. CDR3 residues: CASSIGLAEGEQYF. DNA for the CDR3: TGTGCCAGCAGCATCGGACTAGCAGAGGGCGAGCAGTACTTC.

This clonotype was detected only a few times. The rearrangement uses TRBV7-9 and TRBJ1-4; no clear D. The CDR3 loop spans 15 amino acids. In germline, CDR1 is SEHNR, CDR2 FQNEAQ (reference sequence). V lost 5 bases to trimming and J lost 4 bases, with 14 bases between them. CDR3 nucleotides: TGTGCCAGCAGCCCCAGAGGAGGGAATAATGAAAAACTGTTTTTT. It encodes CASSPRGGNNEKLFF.

The V gene is TRBV6-1, the J gene TRBJ2-7; D is possibly TRBD2 (5 bases). From germline, CDR1 is MNHNS and CDR2 SASEGT. Deletions cut 0 bases from V and 5 bases from J, with 8 bases between. The CDR3 totals 13 residues. The CDR3 DNA reads TGTGCCAGCAGTGAAGCGCGGAGGAACGAGCAGTACTTC. Its translation is CASSEARRNEQYF.

This clonotype was counted at least ten times. The rearrangement uses TRBV7-2 and TRBJ1-2; the D gene is possibly TRBD1 (5 bases). CDR3 size: 14 residues. CDR1 is SGHTA, CDR2 FQGNSA, per germline. Trimming left V 2 bases short and J 8 bases short, with 15 bases between. In nucleotides, the CDR3 is TGTGCCAGCAGCTTACGGCAGGGAACAAGAGGCTACACCTTC. Protein: CASSLRQGTRGYTF.

CDR3 DNA sequence: TGTGCCAGCAGCGGACCCGGGACAGGGACCTACGAGCAGTACTTC. The encoded protein is CASSGPGTGTYEQYF. The V call is TRBV7-2, the J call TRBJ2-7, with 9 bases fitting TRBD1. There are 15 residues in the CDR3. From germline, CDR1 is SGHTA and CDR2 FQGNSA. The junction had 7 bases not matched to a gene; V was cut back by 5 bases and J by 2 bases.

V gene TRBV11-2 combines with J gene TRBJ2-5, with D possibly TRBD2 on 6 matching bases. The CDR3 spans 16 residues. Trimming pared 2 bases from V and 5 bases from J, leaving 18 bases between. Germline assignment: CDR1 SGHAT and CDR2 FQNNGV. CDR3 protein: CASSLTRRDFRETQYF. The CDR3 DNA reads TGTGCCAGCAGCTTAACGCGGCGGGACTTCCGGGAGACCCAGTACTTC.

The rearrangement links TRBV6-2 or TRBV6-3 to TRBJ1-1; 7 bases match TRBD1. CDR3 length: 14 amino acids. J was trimmed by 7 bases and V by 6 bases; bases with no gene match: 11. Germline lookup yields CDR1 MNHEY and CDR2 SVGEGT. The CDR3 nucleotides are TGTGCCAGCAGCCGACGGACAGGTTCTAATGAAGCTTTCTTT. Protein product: CASSRRTGSNEAFF.

This chain joins TRBV5-1 and TRBJ2-3; D might be TRBD1 or TRBD2, each matching 5 bases. Between the trimmed V and J ends, which lost 7 bases and 3 bases, there was a span of 15 bases. CDR1 is SGHRS, CDR2 YFSETQ, per germline. The length of the CDR3 is 14 residues. The CDR3 DNA reads as TGCGCCAGCGGGGGAGCTACTGGAACAGATACGCAGTATTTT. It specifies CASGGATGTDTQYF.

V is TRBV10-3 and J is TRBJ1-3; D is unresolved. The length of the CDR3 is 14 residues. CDR1 and CDR2 (germline): ENHRY, SYGVKD. V dropped 6 bases and J dropped 2 bases, with 11 bases sitting between them. CDR3 sequence (DNA): TGTGCCATCAGCGTTCAAGGGCCTGGAAACACCATATATTTT. Translated, it gives CAISVQGPGNTIYF.

Only a few counts were recorded for this clonotype. CDR3 sequence: CASSLGTEDGYTF. The DNA for the CDR3 is TGTGCCAGCAGCTTAGGGACAGAGGATGGCTACACCTTC. J is TRBJ1-2 and V is TRBV7-6; D may be TRBD1 (6 bases). Germline lookup yields CDR1 SGHVS and CDR2 FNYEAQ. The ends were cut back, 1 base at V and 6 bases at J, with 9 bases in the middle. This CDR3 is built from 13 residues.

CDR3 region: CASSARGGRSDTQYF. The CDR3 bases are TGTGCCAGCAGCGCCCGCGGTGGGAGATCTGATACGCAGTATTTT. The chain is built from TRBV7-6 and TRBJ2-3; the D gene is possibly TRBD2 (5 bases). Trimming shortened V by 5 bases and J by 6 bases, and 18 bases separated the two germline ends. Germline CDR1 SGHVS, CDR2 FNYEAQ. This CDR3 is 15 amino acids long.

This clonotype was detected only a few times. The J gene is TRBJ1-4, the V gene TRBV7-9; no clear D gene. Germline loops: CDR1 SEHNR, CDR2 FQNEAQ (reference sequence). Trimming removed 3 bases from V and 8 bases from J, with 7 bases in between. The CDR3 spans 12 residues. DNA for the CDR3: TGTGCCAGCAGCTTTCAGAGAGAAAAACTGTTTTTT. It encodes CASSFQREKLFF. The variable domain in full, completed from reference TRBV7-9 and TRBJ1-4, reads DTGVSQNPRHKITKRGQNVTFRCDPISEHNRLYWYRQTLGQGPEFLTYFQNEAQLEKSRLLSDRFSAERPKGSFSTLEIQRTEQGDSAMYLCASSFQREKLFFGSGTQLSVL.

The chain carries TRBV5-4 and TRBJ1-1, with D uncertain. This CDR3 comprises 14 residues. From germline, CDR1 is SGHNT and CDR2 YYREEE (reference sequence). Trimming removed 0 bases at V and 8 bases at J, with 14 bases between. The DNA for the CDR3 is TGTGCCAGCAGCTTGGGAAGAGGGAGGCAAGAAGCTTTCTTT. It translates to CASSLGRGRQEAFF.

The table lists this clonotype with a few counts. The genes are TRBV4-3 and TRBJ2-2, with D perhaps TRBD1 or TRBD2 (6 bases each). CDR3 length: 15 residues. Germline V lookup: CDR1 LGHNA, CDR2 YSLEER. V was clipped by 4 bases and J by 4 bases, with 13 bases between them. CDR3 loop: CASSPVGGSTGELFF. In DNA, the CDR3 is TGCGCCAGCAGCCCGGTGGGGGGCAGCACCGGGGAGCTGTTTTTT.

The chain combines TRBV12-3 or TRBV12-4 with TRBJ1-2; perhaps TRBD1 as D (6 bases). The CDR3 is made up of 15 amino acids. Trimming took off 5 bases at V and 4 bases at J, with 17 bases between the two ends. Here the CDR3 reads CASSPQGRFSYGYTF. CDR3 bases: TGTGCCAGCAGTCCACAGGGTCGGTTTTCCTATGGCTACACCTTC.

This chain connects TRBV20-1 to TRBJ1-2; TRBD1 is a possible D gene (5 bases). Trimming took off 3 bases at V and 6 bases at J, with 8 bases between the two ends. The CDR3 runs to 11 residues. The germline V gene encodes CDR1 DFQATT and CDR2 SNEGSKA (reference sequence). CDR3 amino acids: CSARGPNGYTF. CDR3 in DNA: TGCAGTGCTAGGGGGCCCAATGGCTACACCTTC.

The V gene is TRBV6-1, the J gene TRBJ1-1; D gene uncertain. Looked up from germline, CDR1 is MNHNS and CDR2 is SASEGT. The CDR3 totals 14 residues. Trimming shortened V by 4 bases and J by 0 bases, and 9 bases separated the two germline ends. This CDR3 is CASSGAGMNTEAFF. The CDR3 nucleotides read TGTGCCAGCAGTGGGGCTGGGATGAACACTGAAGCTTTCTTT.

This clonotype came up a few times. The chain couples TRBV24-1 to TRBJ2-2; the match to TRBD1 covers 8 bases. Germline V gene lookup returns CDR1 KGHDR and CDR2 SFDVKD. This CDR3 has 17 amino acids. J gave up 5 bases and V 7 bases, and 14 bases lay outside the gene matches. The CDR3 bases are TGTGCCACCAGCGAGAAAAGACGGACAGGGACTACCGGGGAGCTGTTTTTT. This codes for CATSEKRRTGTTGELFF.

The rearrangement joins TRBV7-2 to TRBJ2-1, with a tentative D call TRBD1 (6 bases). The CDR3 is 15 residues long. Between the trimmed V and J ends, which lost 8 bases and 3 bases, there was a span of 17 bases. Germline V lookup: CDR1 SGHTA, CDR2 FQGNSA. CDR3 sequence: CASQQGRGLYNEQFF. CDR3 sequence (DNA): TGTGCCAGCCAGCAGGGCAGGGGTCTCTACAATGAGCAGTTCTTC.

The chain employs TRBV6-1 and TRBJ2-1; 7 bases match TRBD2. The CDR3 runs to 18 residues. Losses at the gene ends were 6 bases for V and 4 bases for J; bases not matched to a gene: 18. Germline loops: CDR1 MNHNS, CDR2 SASEGT. The chain's CDR3 is CASSPKPRGLVEYNEQFF. The CDR3 nucleotides are TGTGCCAGCAGCCCCAAGCCTCGAGGACTAGTGGAGTACAATGAGCAGTTCTTC.

This clonotype was seen more than once but under ten times. The genes are TRBV12-3 or TRBV12-4 and TRBJ1-2; no definite D call. This CDR3 has 11 residues. Deletions cut 8 bases from V and 7 bases from J, with 11 bases between. The CDR3 nucleotides read TGTGCCAGCCGTGGGGAGCGTGGCTACACCTTC. Translation gives CASRGERGYTF.

The chain combines TRBV7-6 with TRBJ2-5; the D gene is possibly TRBD2 (6 bases). Looked up from germline, CDR1 is SGHVS and CDR2 is FNYEAQ. The CDR3 runs 16 residues. Trimming removed 2 bases at V and 4 bases at J, with 17 bases between. CDR3 loop: CASSLLRAGTTETQYF. The CDR3 nucleotides read TGTGCCAGCAGCTTACTTCGGGCGGGGACCACAGAGACCCAGTACTTC.

This rearrangement joins TRBV7-2 to TRBJ2-3; a weak D match, TRBD1 (6 bases). Trimming shortened V by 5 bases and J by 5 bases, and 14 bases separated the two germline ends. CDR1 and CDR2 (germline): SGHTA, FQGNSA. The CDR3 runs 14 residues. The CDR3 DNA follows: TGTGCCAGCAGCCACAGGGAAAGGGGAGATACGCAGTATTTT. As protein: CASSHRERGDTQYF.

The rearrangement uses TRBV7-8 and TRBJ2-4; D remains unclear. Trimming removed 8 bases from V and 1 base from J, with 12 bases in between. Germline values: CDR1 SGHVS, CDR2 FQNEAQ. The CDR3 length is 14 residues. The CDR3 loop reads CASRPRGAKNIQYF. The CDR3 DNA is TGTGCCAGCCGCCCACGTGGGGCCAAAAACATTCAGTACTTC.